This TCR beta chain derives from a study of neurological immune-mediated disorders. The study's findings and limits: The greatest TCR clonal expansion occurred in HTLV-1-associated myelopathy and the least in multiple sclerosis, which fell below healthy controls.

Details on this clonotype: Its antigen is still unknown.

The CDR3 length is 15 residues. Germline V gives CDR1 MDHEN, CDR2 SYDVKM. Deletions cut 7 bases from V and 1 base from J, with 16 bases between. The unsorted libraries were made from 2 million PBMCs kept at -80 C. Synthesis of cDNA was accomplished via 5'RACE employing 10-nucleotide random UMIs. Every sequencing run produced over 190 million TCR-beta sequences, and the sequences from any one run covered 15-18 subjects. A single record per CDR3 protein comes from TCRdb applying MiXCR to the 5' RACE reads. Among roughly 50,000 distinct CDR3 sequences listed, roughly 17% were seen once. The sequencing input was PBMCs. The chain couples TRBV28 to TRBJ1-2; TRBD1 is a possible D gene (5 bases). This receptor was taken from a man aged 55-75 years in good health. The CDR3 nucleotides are TGTGCCAGCACCCCGGGAGACAGCTTTAACTATGGCTACACCTTC. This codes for CASTPGDSFNYGYTF.